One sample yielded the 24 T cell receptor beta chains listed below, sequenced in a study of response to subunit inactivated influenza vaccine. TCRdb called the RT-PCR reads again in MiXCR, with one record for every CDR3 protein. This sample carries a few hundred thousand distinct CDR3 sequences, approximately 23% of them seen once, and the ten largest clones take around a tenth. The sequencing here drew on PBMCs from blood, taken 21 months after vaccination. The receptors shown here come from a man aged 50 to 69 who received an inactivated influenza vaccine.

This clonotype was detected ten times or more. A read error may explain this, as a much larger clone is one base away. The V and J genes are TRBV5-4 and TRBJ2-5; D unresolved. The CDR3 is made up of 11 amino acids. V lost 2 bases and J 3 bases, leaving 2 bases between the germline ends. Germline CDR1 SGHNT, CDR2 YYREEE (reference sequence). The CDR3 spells CASSLEETQYF. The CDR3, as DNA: TGTGCCAGCAGCTTAGAAGAGACCCAGTACTTC.

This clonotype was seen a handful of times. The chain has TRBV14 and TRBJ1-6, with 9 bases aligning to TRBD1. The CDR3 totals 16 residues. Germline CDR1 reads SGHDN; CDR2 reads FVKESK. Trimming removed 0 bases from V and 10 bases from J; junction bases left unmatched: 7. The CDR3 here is CASSQDLGQGWSPLHF. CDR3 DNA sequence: TGTGCCAGCAGCCAAGACCTGGGACAGGGTTGGTCACCCCTCCACTTT.

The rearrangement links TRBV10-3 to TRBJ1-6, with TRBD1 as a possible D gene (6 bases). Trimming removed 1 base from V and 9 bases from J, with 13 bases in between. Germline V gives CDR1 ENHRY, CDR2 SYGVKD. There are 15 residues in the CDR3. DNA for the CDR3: TGTGCCATCAGTGAGTTCGGGGGCGCGAGTTCACCCCTCCACTTT. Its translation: CAISEFGGASSPLHF.

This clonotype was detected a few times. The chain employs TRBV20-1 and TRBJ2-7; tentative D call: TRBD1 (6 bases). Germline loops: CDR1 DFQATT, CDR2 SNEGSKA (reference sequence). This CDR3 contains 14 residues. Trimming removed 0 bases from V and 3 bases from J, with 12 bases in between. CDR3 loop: CSARDQLRGYEQYF. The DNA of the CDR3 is TGCAGTGCTAGAGATCAGCTCAGGGGCTACGAGCAGTACTTC.

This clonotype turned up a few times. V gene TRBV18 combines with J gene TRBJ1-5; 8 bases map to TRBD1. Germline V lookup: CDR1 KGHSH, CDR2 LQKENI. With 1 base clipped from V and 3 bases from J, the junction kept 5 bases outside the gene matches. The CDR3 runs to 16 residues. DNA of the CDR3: TGTGCCAGCTCACCACTTCCGACAGGGGACAATCAGCCCCAGCATTTT. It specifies CASSPLPTGDNQPQHF.

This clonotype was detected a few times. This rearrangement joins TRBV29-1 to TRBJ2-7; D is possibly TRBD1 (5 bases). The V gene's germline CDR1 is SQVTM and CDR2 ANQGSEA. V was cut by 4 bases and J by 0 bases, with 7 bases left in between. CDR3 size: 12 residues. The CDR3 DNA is TGCAGCGTTGGCAGGGACTCCTACGAGCAGTACTTC. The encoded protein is CSVGRDSYEQYF.

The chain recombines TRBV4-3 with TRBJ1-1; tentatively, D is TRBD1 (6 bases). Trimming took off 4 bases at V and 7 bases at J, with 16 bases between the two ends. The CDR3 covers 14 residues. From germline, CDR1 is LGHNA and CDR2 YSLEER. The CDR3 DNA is TGCGCCAGCAGCCCCCAGACAGGTCTCGTTGAAGCTTTCTTT. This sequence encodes CASSPQTGLVEAFF.

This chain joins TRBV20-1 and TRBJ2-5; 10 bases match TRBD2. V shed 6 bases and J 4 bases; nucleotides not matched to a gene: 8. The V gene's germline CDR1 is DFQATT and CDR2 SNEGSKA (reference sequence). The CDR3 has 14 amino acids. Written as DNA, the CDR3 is TGCAGTGCAAACCCACCTAGCGGGGGAGAGACCCAGTACTTC. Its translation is CSANPPSGGETQYF.

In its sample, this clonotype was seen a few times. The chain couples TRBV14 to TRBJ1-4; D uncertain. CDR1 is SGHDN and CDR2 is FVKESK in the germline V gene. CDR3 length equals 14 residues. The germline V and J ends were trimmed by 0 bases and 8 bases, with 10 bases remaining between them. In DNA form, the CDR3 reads TGTGCCAGCAGCCAAGATACGGTAGACGAAAAACTGTTTTTT. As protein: CASSQDTVDEKLFF.

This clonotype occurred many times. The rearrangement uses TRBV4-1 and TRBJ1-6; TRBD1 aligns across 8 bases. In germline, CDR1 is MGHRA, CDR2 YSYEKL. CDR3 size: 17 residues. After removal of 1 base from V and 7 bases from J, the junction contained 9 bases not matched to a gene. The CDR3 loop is CASSQGGGGQANSPLHF. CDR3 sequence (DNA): TGCGCCAGCAGCCAAGGAGGTGGGGGACAGGCCAATTCACCCCTCCACTTT.

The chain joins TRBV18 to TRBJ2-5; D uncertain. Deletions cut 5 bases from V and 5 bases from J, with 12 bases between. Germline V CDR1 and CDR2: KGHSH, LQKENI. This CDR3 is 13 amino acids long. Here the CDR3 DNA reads TGTGCCAGCTCATCCCGGGTGGAGGAGACCCAGTACTTC. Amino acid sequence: CASSSRVEETQYF.

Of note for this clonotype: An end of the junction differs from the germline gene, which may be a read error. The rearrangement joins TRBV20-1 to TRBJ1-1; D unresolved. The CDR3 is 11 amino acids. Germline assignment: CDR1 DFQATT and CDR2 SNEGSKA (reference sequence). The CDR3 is CRARPYTEAFF. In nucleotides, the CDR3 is TGCCGTGCTAGACCATACACTGAAGCTTTCTTT.

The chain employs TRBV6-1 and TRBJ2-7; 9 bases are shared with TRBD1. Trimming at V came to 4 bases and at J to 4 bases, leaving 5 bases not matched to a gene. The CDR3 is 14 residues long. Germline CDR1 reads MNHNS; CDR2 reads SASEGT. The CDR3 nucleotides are TGTGCCAGCAGTGCCAAGGGACAGGGTTACGAGCAGTACTTC. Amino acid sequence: CASSAKGQGYEQYF.

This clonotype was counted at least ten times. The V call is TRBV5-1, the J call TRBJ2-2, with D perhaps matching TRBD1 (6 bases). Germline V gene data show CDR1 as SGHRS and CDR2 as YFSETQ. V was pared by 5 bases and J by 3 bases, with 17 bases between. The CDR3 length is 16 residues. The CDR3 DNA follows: TGCGCCAGCAGACCCCTTGGGGGCTCGGACACCGGGGAGCTGTTTTTT. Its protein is CASRPLGGSDTGELFF.

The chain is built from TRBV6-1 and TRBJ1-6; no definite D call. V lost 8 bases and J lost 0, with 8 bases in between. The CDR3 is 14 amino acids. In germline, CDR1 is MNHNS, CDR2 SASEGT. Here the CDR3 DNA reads TGTGCCAGCCAACAGAGCTCCTATAATTCACCCCTCCACTTT. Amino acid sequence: CASQQSSYNSPLHF.

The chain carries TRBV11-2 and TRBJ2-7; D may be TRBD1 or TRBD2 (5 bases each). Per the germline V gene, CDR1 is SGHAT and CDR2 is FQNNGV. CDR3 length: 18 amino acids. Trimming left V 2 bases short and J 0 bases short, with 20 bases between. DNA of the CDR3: TGTGCCAGCAGCTTACTCCCCTCGGGGACCTTTAGCTCCTACGAGCAGTACTTC. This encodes CASSLLPSGTFSSYEQYF.

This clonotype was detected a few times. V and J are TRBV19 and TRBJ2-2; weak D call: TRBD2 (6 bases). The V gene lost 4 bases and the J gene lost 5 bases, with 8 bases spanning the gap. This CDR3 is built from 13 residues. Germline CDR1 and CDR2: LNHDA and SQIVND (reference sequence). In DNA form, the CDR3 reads TGTGCCAGTAGTACAGGGAGGACCGGGGAGCTGTTTTTT. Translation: CASSTGRTGELFF. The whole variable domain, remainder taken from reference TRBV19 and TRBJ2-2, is DGGITQSPKYLFRKEGQNVTLSCEQNLNHDAMYWYRQDPGQGLRLIYYSQIVNDFQKGDIAEGYSVSREKKESFPLTVTSAQKNPTAFYLCASSTGRTGELFFGEGSRLTVL.

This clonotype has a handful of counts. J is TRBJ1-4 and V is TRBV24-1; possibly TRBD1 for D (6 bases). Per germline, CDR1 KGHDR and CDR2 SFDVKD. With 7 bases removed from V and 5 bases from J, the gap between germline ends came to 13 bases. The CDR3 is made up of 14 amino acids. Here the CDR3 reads CATSAGGPNEKLFF. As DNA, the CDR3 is TGTGCCACCAGCGCCGGGGGGCCAAATGAAAAACTGTTTTTT.

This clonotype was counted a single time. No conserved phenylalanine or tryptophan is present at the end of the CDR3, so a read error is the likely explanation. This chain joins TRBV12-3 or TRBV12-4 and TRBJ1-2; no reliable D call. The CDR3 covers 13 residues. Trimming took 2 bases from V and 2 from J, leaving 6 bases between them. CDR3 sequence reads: CASSLSGNYGYTS. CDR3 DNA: TGTGCCAGCAGTTTATCAGGAAACTATGGCTACACCTCC.

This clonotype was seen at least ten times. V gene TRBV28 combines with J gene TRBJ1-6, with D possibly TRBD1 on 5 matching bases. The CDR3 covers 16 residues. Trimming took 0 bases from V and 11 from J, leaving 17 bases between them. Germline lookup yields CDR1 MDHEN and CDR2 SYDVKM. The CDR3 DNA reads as TGTGCCAGCAGTTTATGGGACACAAGGGGCCCGGCACCCCTCCACTTT. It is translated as CASSLWDTRGPAPLHF.

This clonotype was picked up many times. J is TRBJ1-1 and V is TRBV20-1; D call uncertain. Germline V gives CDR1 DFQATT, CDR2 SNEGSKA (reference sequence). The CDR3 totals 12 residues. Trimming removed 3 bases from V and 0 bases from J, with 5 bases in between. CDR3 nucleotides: TGCAGTGCTAGTGATGTGAACACTGAAGCTTTCTTT. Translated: CSASDVNTEAFF.

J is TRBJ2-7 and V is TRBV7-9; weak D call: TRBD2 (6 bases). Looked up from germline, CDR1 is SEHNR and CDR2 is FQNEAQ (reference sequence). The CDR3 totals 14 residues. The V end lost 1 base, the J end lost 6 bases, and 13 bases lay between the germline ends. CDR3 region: CASSLVGRRVEQYF. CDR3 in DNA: TGTGCCAGCAGCTTAGTGGGGCGGAGGGTCGAGCAGTACTTC.

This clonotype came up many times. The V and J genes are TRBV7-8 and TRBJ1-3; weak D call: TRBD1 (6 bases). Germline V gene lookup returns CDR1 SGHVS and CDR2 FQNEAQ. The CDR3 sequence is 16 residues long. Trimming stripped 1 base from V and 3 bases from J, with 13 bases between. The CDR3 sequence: CASSLVPGAYGNTIYF. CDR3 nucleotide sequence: TGTGCCAGCAGCTTAGTTCCGGGGGCGTATGGAAACACCATATATTTT.

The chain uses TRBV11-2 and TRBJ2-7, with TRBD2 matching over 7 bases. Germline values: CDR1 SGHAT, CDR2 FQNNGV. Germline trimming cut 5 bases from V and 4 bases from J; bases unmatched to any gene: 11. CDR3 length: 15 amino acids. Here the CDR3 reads CASSEGLAEIYEQYF. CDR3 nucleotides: TGTGCCAGCAGCGAAGGGCTAGCGGAGATTTACGAGCAGTACTTC.